These 32 T cell receptor beta chains originate from one sample sequenced in a study of T cells in Graves' hyperthyroidism and ophthalmopathy. The CDR3 regions of TCR beta were amplified from RNA transcripts. HTBI primers were used for first-round RT-PCR of the TCR CDR3. MiXCR, run by TCRdb on the multiplex PCR reads, gives a single entry per CDR3 protein. The sample yields hundreds of thousands of distinct CDR3 sequences, 38% seen once. Sequencing was performed on blood. The source is a man aged 18-30 years with Graves' hyperthyroidism.

The chain couples TRBV29-1 to TRBJ2-3; 9 bases are shared with TRBD2. Germline V gene sequence: CDR1 SQVTM, CDR2 ANQGSEA. Trimming removed 3 bases from V and 2 bases from J; junction bases left unmatched: 6. The CDR3 runs to 15 residues. The CDR3 sequence: CSVDLAGHATDTQYF. The DNA for the CDR3 is TGCAGCGTTGATCTAGCGGGGCACGCCACAGATACGCAGTATTTT.

Ten or more counts support this clonotype. The V gene is TRBV6-5, the J gene TRBJ1-1; weak D call: TRBD1 (5 bases). The CDR3 loop spans 14 amino acids. Between the trimmed V and J ends, which lost 4 bases and 1 base, there was a span of 10 bases. Germline CDR1 is MNHEY and CDR2 is SVGAGI. CDR3 bases: TGTGCCAGCAGTTTAACGACAGCGAACACTGAAGCTTTCTTT. Amino acids: CASSLTTANTEAFF.

This clonotype was counted a few times. The chain couples TRBV14 to TRBJ1-1, with D perhaps matching TRBD1 (5 bases). The CDR3 is made up of 17 amino acids. The germline gives CDR1 SGHDN, CDR2 FVKESK. Trimming took 8 bases from V and 3 from J, leaving 25 bases between them. The CDR3 loop reads CASSPLISTTGDTEAFF. The DNA of the CDR3 is TGTGCCAGCTCACCTTTGATCAGTACCACAGGTGACACTGAAGCTTTCTTT.

Many counts were recorded for this clonotype. This chain uses TRBV2 with TRBJ2-2, with TRBD2 matching 10 bases. V was clipped by 3 bases and J by 3 bases; unmatched bases: 4. The V gene's germline CDR1 is SNHLY and CDR2 FYNNEI. The CDR3 has 16 residues. The CDR3 DNA reads as TGTGCCAGCAGTGAGGGTCTAGCGGGGGACACCGGGGAGCTGTTTTTT. It specifies CASSEGLAGDTGELFF.

The V call is TRBV10-3, the J call TRBJ1-6, with D unresolved. With 4 bases removed from V and 10 bases from J, the gap between germline ends came to 14 bases. Germline V gene sequence: CDR1 ENHRY, CDR2 SYGVKD. CDR3 length: 14 residues. CDR3 protein: CAISAGGNYSPLHF. CDR3 coding DNA: TGTGCCATCAGTGCCGGAGGGAACTACTCACCCCTCCACTTT.

This clonotype was picked up many times. This chain joins TRBV5-1 and TRBJ1-6; D is undetermined. Trimming cost V 0 bases and J 11 bases, with 9 bases left between them. This CDR3 comprises 13 residues. From germline, CDR1 is SGHRS and CDR2 YFSETQ. CDR3 protein: CASSLAGETPLHF. The CDR3, as DNA: TGCGCCAGCAGCTTGGCCGGGGAGACACCCCTCCACTTT.

The chain combines TRBV9 with TRBJ1-3; D remains unclear. CDR1 and CDR2 from the germline V gene are SGDLS and YYNGEE. Trimming took 2 bases from V and 0 from J, leaving 18 bases between them. CDR3 length equals 18 residues. CDR3 protein: CASSVEDRALPSGNTIYF. Here the CDR3 DNA reads TGTGCCAGCAGCGTTGAAGATCGGGCACTACCCTCTGGAAACACCATATATTTT.

This clonotype occurred many times. V is TRBV20-1 and J is TRBJ1-1; D gene uncertain. The CDR3 has 13 residues. Trimming took off 0 bases at V and 3 bases at J, with 8 bases between the two ends. In germline, CDR1 is DFQATT, CDR2 SNEGSKA (reference sequence). CDR3 DNA sequence: TGCAGTGCTAGAGATACAGCGCACACTGAAGCTTTCTTT. It is translated as CSARDTAHTEAFF.

The chain is built from TRBV20-1 and TRBJ2-7, with 10 bases that match TRBD1. The CDR3 has 15 amino acids. Germline lookup yields CDR1 DFQATT and CDR2 SNEGSKA (reference sequence). V trimming: 8 bases; J trimming: 4 bases; junction bases outside the gene matches: 14. CDR3 protein: CSTAPDRGPSYEQYF. In nucleotides, the CDR3 is TGCAGTACTGCCCCCGACAGGGGGCCATCATACGAGCAGTACTTC.

This clonotype was seen only a few times. The chain carries TRBV12-3 or TRBV12-4 and TRBJ1-2, with 9 bases matching TRBD1. The CDR3 is made up of 15 amino acids. The junction had 9 bases not matched to a gene; V was cut back by 2 bases and J by 8 bases. The DNA for the CDR3 is TGTGCCAGCAGTTTAAATGACAGGGGGACCTACGGCTACACCTTC. Encoded protein: CASSLNDRGTYGYTF.

There are many counts of this clonotype. The chain uses TRBV9 and TRBJ1-3; unclear D gene. The CDR3 has 14 residues. From germline, CDR1 is SGDLS and CDR2 YYNGEE. Trimming cost V 0 bases and J 11 bases, with 15 bases left between them. The CDR3 loop reads CASSVDSAKRAIYF. The CDR3, as DNA: TGTGCCAGCAGCGTAGATTCAGCCAAGAGGGCCATATATTTT.

This clonotype appeared many times. The genes are TRBV19 and TRBJ1-1; 10 positions agree with TRBD1. Unmatched junction bases numbered 4, after V lost 4 bases and J lost 5 bases. CDR1 is LNHDA and CDR2 is SQIVND in the germline V gene (reference sequence). This CDR3 contains 14 residues. The CDR3 protein is CASSRGDRGTEAFF. CDR3 sequence (DNA): TGTGCCAGTAGTAGGGGGGACAGGGGTACTGAAGCTTTCTTT.

This clonotype came up many times. In nucleotides, the CDR3 is TGTGCCAGCAGCTTAGTCCCCGGGAGGCAGTACTTC. It specifies CASSLVPGRQYF. This chain joins TRBV7-8 and TRBJ2-7, with D possibly TRBD2 on 6 matching bases. Germline V gives CDR1 SGHVS, CDR2 FQNEAQ. V lost 1 base, J lost 9 bases, and 10 bases lay in between. This CDR3 comprises 12 residues.

V gene TRBV19 combines with J gene TRBJ2-7, with 7 nucleotides matching TRBD1. The J segment lost 4 bases and the V segment lost 1 base, leaving 7 bases of the junction unmatched. Germline CDR1 and CDR2: LNHDA and SQIVND (reference sequence). The length of the CDR3 is 15 residues. The DNA of the CDR3 is TGTGCCAGTAGTATAGTTAGGGACAGTTTGTACGAGCAGTACTTC. This translates into CASSIVRDSLYEQYF.

In its sample, this clonotype was seen many times. The chain uses TRBV2 and TRBJ2-5; TRBD1 or TRBD2 may be the D gene (6 bases each). The CDR3 length is 15 residues. Germline V gene data show CDR1 as SNHLY and CDR2 as FYNNEI. Trimming left V 3 bases short and J 5 bases short, with 16 bases between. CDR3 in DNA: TGTGCCAGCAGTGAGGGAGGCCAGGGGCGGGAGACCCAGTACTTC. Encoded protein: CASSEGGQGRETQYF. Full variable domain (rest looked up from reference TRBV2 and TRBJ2-5): EPEVTQTPSHQVTQMGQEVILRCVPISNHLYFYWYRQILGQKVEFLVSFYNNEISEKSEIFDDQFSVERPDGSNFTLKIRSTKLEDSAMYFCASSEGGQGRETQYFGPGTRLLVL.

This clonotype was counted only a few times. The genes are TRBV7-8 and TRBJ1-6; no definite D call. V lost 11 bases and J lost 8, with 19 bases in between. CDR3 length equals 14 residues. The V gene's germline CDR1 is SGHVS and CDR2 FQNEAQ. This chain's CDR3 is CAVRREGFYSPLHF. In DNA form, the CDR3 reads TGTGCCGTCAGAAGGGAGGGTTTCTATTCACCCCTCCACTTT.

J is TRBJ1-5 and V is TRBV30, with 7 nucleotides matching TRBD1. Germline V gene data show CDR1 as GTSNPN and CDR2 as SVGIG (reference sequence). V dropped 1 base and J dropped 2; count of bases not matched to a gene: 5. The length of the CDR3 is 15 residues. The CDR3 here is CAWSDTGVGNQPQHF. The CDR3 DNA reads as TGTGCCTGGAGTGATACAGGGGTGGGCAATCAGCCCCAGCATTTT.

This clonotype was seen just once. The chain is built from TRBV4-3 and TRBJ1-1; D may be TRBD1 (5 bases). This CDR3 is built from 15 residues. The V end was cut by 3 bases, the J end by 0 bases, with 11 bases between. The germline V gene encodes CDR1 LGHNA and CDR2 YSLEER. The CDR3 here is CASSQWGLMNTEAFF. The CDR3 DNA is TGCGCCAGCAGCCAGTGGGGCCTCATGAACACTGAAGCTTTCTTT.

This clonotype was seen repeatedly, ten times or more. This chain connects TRBV7-9 to TRBJ1-6, with D hard to call. The CDR3 runs to 12 residues. The germline gives CDR1 SEHNR, CDR2 FQNEAQ (reference sequence). V was clipped by 11 bases and J by 10 bases, with 15 bases between them. The CDR3, as DNA: TGTGCCGGTGACATCCCTGGCTCACCCCTCCACTTT. As protein: CAGDIPGSPLHF.

This sequence joins TRBV9 and TRBJ2-3; 9 bases align to TRBD2. The CDR3 has 14 residues. V lost 3 bases and J lost 6; bases outside the gene matches: 5. Germline CDR1 reads SGDLS; CDR2 reads YYNGEE. This CDR3 is CASSDSGRRDTQYF. The CDR3, as DNA: TGTGCCAGCAGCGACAGCGGGAGGAGGGATACGCAGTATTTT.

This clonotype was counted a few times. The chain links TRBV20-1 to TRBJ2-6, with no clear D. V dropped 0 bases and J dropped 1 base, with 19 bases sitting between them. The germline CDR1 and CDR2 sequences are DFQATT and SNEGSKA (reference sequence). The CDR3 runs to 19 residues. CDR3 amino acids: CSARDSGGIRQSGANVLTF. The CDR3 nucleotides read TGCAGTGCTAGAGATAGTGGCGGCATTAGGCAATCTGGGGCCAACGTCCTGACTTTC.

V gene TRBV7-9 combines with J gene TRBJ2-7, with a tentative D call TRBD2 (6 bases). V lost 7 bases and J lost 7, with 11 bases in between. The length of the CDR3 is 11 residues. From germline, CDR1 is SEHNR and CDR2 FQNEAQ (reference sequence). CDR3 residues: CASIVGGEQYF. The CDR3 nucleotides are TGTGCCAGCATCGTGGGGGGAGAGCAGTACTTC.

The sample holds a few counts of this clonotype. The genes are TRBV10-1 and TRBJ2-2; perhaps TRBD1 as D (6 bases). V lost 3 bases to trimming and J lost 6 bases, with 14 bases between them. CDR3 size: 15 residues. From germline, CDR1 is WNHNN and CDR2 SYGVQD (reference sequence). CDR3 sequence (DNA): TGCGCCAGCAGTGACCAAGGGGGAGCGGCCGGGGAGCTGTTTTTT. This encodes CASSDQGGAAGELFF.

This clonotype was seen only a few times. The rearrangement uses TRBV5-6 and TRBJ2-5, with TRBD2 matching over 7 bases. CDR3 length equals 15 residues. V was pared by 1 base and J by 5 bases, with 8 bases of the junction left unmatched. Germline lookup yields CDR1 SGHDT and CDR2 YYEEEE. The CDR3 region has the DNA TGTGCCAGCAGCTTGATGGGGGTAGCGGGCGAGACCCAGTACTTC. It codes for CASSLMGVAGETQYF.

There are many counts of this clonotype. This chain connects TRBV12-3 or TRBV12-4 to TRBJ1-5; D gene ambiguous. The CDR3 sequence is 12 residues long. Trimming stripped 8 bases from V and 6 bases from J, with 11 bases between. The CDR3: CASGRDSQPQHF. In DNA, the CDR3 is TGTGCCAGCGGTCGGGATAGTCAGCCCCAGCATTTT.

The chain has TRBV2 and TRBJ1-5; a possible D gene is TRBD1 (6 bases). Germline CDR1 is SNHLY and CDR2 is FYNNEI. With 8 bases removed from V and 11 bases from J, the gap between germline ends came to 25 bases. The CDR3 runs 15 residues. The CDR3 nucleotides are TGTGCCAGCGGGGGGGCAGGGCGTGATCGGGAGACCCAGCATTTT. Protein sequence: CASGGAGRDRETQHF.

In its sample, this clonotype was seen many times. The chain is built from TRBV10-3 and TRBJ2-2; D is undetermined. Germline CDR1 reads ENHRY; CDR2 reads SYGVKD. The CDR3 runs to 16 residues. V was pared by 2 bases and J by 4 bases, with 14 bases between. The CDR3 is CAISESLPDLTGELFF. As DNA, the CDR3 is TGTGCCATCAGTGAGAGTCTCCCGGACCTCACCGGGGAGCTGTTTTTT.

This chain links TRBV5-5 with TRBJ1-6, with 7 bases lining up with TRBD1. CDR3 length: 12 amino acids. Germline CDR1 and CDR2: SGHKS and YYEKEE (reference sequence). The junction had 7 bases not matched to a gene; V was cut back by 4 bases and J by 15 bases. In DNA form, the CDR3 reads TGTGCCAGCAGCAGGACAGGCCACTACCTCCACTTT. This codes for CASSRTGHYLHF.

At least ten counts were recorded for this clonotype. This chain connects TRBV29-1 to TRBJ1-2; no clear D. V gave up 7 bases and J gave up 1 base, with 13 bases separating them. Germline CDR1 and CDR2: SQVTM and ANQGSEA. This CDR3 region has 13 residues. The CDR3 coding sequence is TGCAGCGCTTTCAGTCAGTTTAACTATGGCTACACCTTC. Its translation is CSAFSQFNYGYTF.

Note on this clonotype: A much bigger clone sits one base away, suggesting this may be a read error. The rearrangement links TRBV29-1 to TRBJ2-7, with no clear D. Trimming left V 4 bases short and J 5 bases short, with 18 bases between. Germline CDR1 SQVTM, CDR2 ANQGSEA. The CDR3 is 14 residues long. For the CDR3, the DNA is TGCAGCGTTGGGTTAGGGTCTCTCGGCCACGAGCAGTACTTC. It specifies CSVGLGSLGHEQYF.

This rearrangement joins TRBV7-2 to TRBJ2-2, with 8 bases aligning to TRBD1. The CDR3 loop spans 17 amino acids. Germline lookup yields CDR1 SGHTA and CDR2 FQGNSA. With 5 bases clipped from V and 4 bases from J, the junction kept 12 bases outside the gene matches. DNA of the CDR3: TGTGCCAGCAGCCTGGACAGGGAGTGGGTGTTCACCGGGGAGCTGTTTTTT. The encoded protein is CASSLDREWVFTGELFF.

The rearrangement links TRBV7-2 to TRBJ2-7; no definite D call. Per germline, CDR1 SGHTA and CDR2 FQGNSA. Trimming stripped 7 bases from V and 6 bases from J, with 19 bases between. The CDR3 has 14 residues. CDR3 in amino acids: CASILSRSDTEQYF. Here the CDR3 DNA reads TGTGCCAGCATCCTCAGCAGATCGGATACCGAGCAGTACTTC.